The clone carrying this TCR beta chain was picked up a small number of times. As yet, its antigen is unknown. Trimming shortened V by 0 bases and J by 4 bases, and 14 bases separated the two germline ends. This CDR3 has 16 amino acids. The V gene's germline CDR1 is SGDLS and CDR2 YYNGEE. The authors' processing: Counting gave a median of around 89,000 TCRs per sample, with values ranging from about 23,224 to 700,000. TCRdb ran MiXCR on the RACE reads and lists one entry per CDR3 protein. TCRdb's processing, not the authors', yielded these V and J calls. The data hold some 100,000 distinct CDR3 sequences, with about 9% observed a single time. These data are taken from a study of human T cells and chemical hapten exposure. Findings of the study overall: Alopecia was present in the donors, so their immune response may differ from healthy people's.

Time point: patch test 2, 6 weeks after DPC sensitization. Treatment described: therapeutic diphenylcyclopropenone sensitization with weekly scalp DPC. This TCR derives from a woman aged 40 to 50 with alopecia areata. Some clones in this sample may be carry-over from other donors' samples. Here the sequenced sample was whole blood, taken in connection with sensitization to the hapten diphenylcyclopropenone (DPC). The V call is TRBV9, the J call TRBJ2-1, with D perhaps matching TRBD1 (7 bases). CDR3 sequence (DNA): TGTGCCAGCAGCGTAGACGCGGGGACAGCATACAATGAGCAGTTCTTC. Its protein is CASSVDAGTAYNEQFF.